The 11 T cell receptor beta chains below all came from one sample that was sequenced in a study of cytotoxic CD8 clonotypes in ibrutinib-treated CLL. Sequencing was performed with immunoSEQ multiplex PCR; in TCRdb, only in-frame clones are kept and a portion is missing. The sample holds 140,000 to 150,000 clones, about three quarters seen once. The material sequenced was PBMCs, taken after 24 months of ibrutinib treatment. The receptors stem from a human donor with chronic lymphocytic leukemia.

This clone was observed a handful of times. The chain recombines TRBV28 with TRBJ1-5; possible D gene TRBD1, 5 bases. From germline, CDR1 is MDHEN and CDR2 SYDVKM. The V end lost 3 bases, the J end lost 3 bases, and 9 bases lay between the germline ends. The CDR3 spans 14 residues. This chain's CDR3 is CASSFGGSNQPQHF. DNA of the CDR3: TGTGCCAGCAGTTTCGGGGGGTCCAATCAGCCCCAGCATTTT. Based on the CDR3 plus reference TRBV28 and TRBJ1-5, the full variable domain is DVKVTQSSRYLVKRTGEKVFLECVQDMDHENMFWYRQDPGLGLRLIYFSYDVKMKEKGDIPEGYSVSREKKERFSLILESASTNQTSMYLCASSFGGSNQPQHFGDGTRLSIL.

The chain carries TRBV4-3 and TRBJ2-1; D uncertain. The CDR3 contains 13 residues. Trimming removed 1 base at V and 9 bases at J, with 10 bases between. Germline V lookup: CDR1 LGHNA, CDR2 YSLEER. The CDR3 loop reads CASSQGRLGEQFF. The CDR3 DNA sequence: TGCGCCAGCAGCCAAGGACGTCTAGGTGAGCAGTTCTTC.

V is TRBV7-2 and J is TRBJ2-7; D remains ambiguous. V was clipped by 1 base and J by 0 bases, with 10 bases between them. The CDR3 sequence is 15 residues long. CDR1 is SGHTA and CDR2 is FQGNSA in the germline V gene. CDR3 coding DNA: TGTGCCAGCAGCTTAGGCAGTCTGAGCTCCTACGAGCAGTACTTC. Translated: CASSLGSLSSYEQYF.

The rearrangement uses TRBV10-3 and TRBJ1-2; no clear D. V was cut by 4 bases and J by 2 bases, with 5 bases left in between. CDR3 length equals 12 residues. CDR1 and CDR2 from the germline V gene are ENHRY and SYGVKD. CDR3 DNA: TGTGCCATCAGTGTACAAAACTATGGCTACACCTTC. It encodes CAISVQNYGYTF.

V usage is TRBV28 and J usage is TRBJ2-7; 7 bases agree with TRBD1. Germline values: CDR1 MDHEN, CDR2 SYDVKM. The length of the CDR3 is 12 residues. CDR3 bases: TGTGGCTGGGGGACAGCCCCCTACGAGCAGTACTTC. This encodes CGWGTAPYEQYF. The full variable domain, in which reference TRBV28 and TRBJ2-7 provide the parts outside the CDR3, is DVKVTQSSRYLVKRTGEKVFLECVQDMDHENMFWYRQDPGLGLRLIYFSYDVKMKEKGDIPEGYSVSREKKERFSLILESASTNQTSMYLCGWGTAPYEQYFGPGTRLTVT.

CDR3 loop: CASSSTGLAEAFF. CDR3 nucleotides: TGTGCCAGCAGCTCGACAGGGCTCGCTGAAGCTTTCTTT. The gene calls are TRBV5-6 and TRBJ1-1; 7 bases are shared with TRBD1. The CDR3 runs 13 residues. The J segment lost 6 bases and the V segment lost 3 bases, leaving 5 bases of the junction unmatched. The germline V gene encodes CDR1 SGHDT and CDR2 YYEEEE.

The chain uses TRBV5-1 and TRBJ1-1, with D unclear. Trimming pared 0 bases from V and 1 base from J, leaving 7 bases between. Germline V gives CDR1 SGHRS, CDR2 YFSETQ. The CDR3 is made up of 14 amino acids. The CDR3 bases are TGCGCCAGCAGCTTGGTGGGTAAGAACACTGAAGCTTTCTTT. Translated: CASSLVGKNTEAFF.

The rearrangement links TRBV15 to TRBJ2-1, with 8 bases matching TRBD2. V trimming: 0 bases; J trimming: 2 bases; junction bases outside the gene matches: 3. CDR1 and CDR2 (germline): LNHNV, YYDKDF (reference sequence). The CDR3 contains 16 residues. CDR3 sequence: CATSREGRGAYNEQFF. The CDR3 nucleotides are TGTGCCACCAGCAGAGAGGGGCGGGGGGCCTACAATGAGCAGTTCTTC.

V is TRBV27 and J is TRBJ2-2, with D uncertain. Deletions cut 3 bases from V and 4 bases from J, with 6 bases between. CDR3 length equals 13 residues. Germline V gene data show CDR1 as MNHEY and CDR2 as SMNVEV (reference sequence). The CDR3 DNA reads as TGTGCCAGCAGTTTGGCAGCCACCGGGGAGCTGTTTTTT. Protein sequence: CASSLAATGELFF.

The rearrangement links TRBV5-1 to TRBJ2-6; a weak D match, TRBD1 (6 bases). V was pared by 3 bases and J by 0 bases, with 13 bases between. Germline values: CDR1 SGHRS, CDR2 YFSETQ. This CDR3 comprises 17 residues. The CDR3 DNA reads TGCGCCAGCAGCTGGGACCCGACAGGCTCTGGGGCCAACGTCCTGACTTTC. This encodes CASSWDPTGSGANVLTF.

This clone was seen ten or more times. The chain joins TRBV5-1 to TRBJ2-5; D remains ambiguous. Per germline, CDR1 SGHRS and CDR2 YFSETQ. The CDR3 consists of 12 residues. V lost 7 bases and J 1 base, leaving 8 bases between the germline ends. This chain's CDR3 is CASQGRQETQYF. As DNA, the CDR3 is TGCGCCAGCCAAGGACGCCAAGAGACCCAGTACTTC.